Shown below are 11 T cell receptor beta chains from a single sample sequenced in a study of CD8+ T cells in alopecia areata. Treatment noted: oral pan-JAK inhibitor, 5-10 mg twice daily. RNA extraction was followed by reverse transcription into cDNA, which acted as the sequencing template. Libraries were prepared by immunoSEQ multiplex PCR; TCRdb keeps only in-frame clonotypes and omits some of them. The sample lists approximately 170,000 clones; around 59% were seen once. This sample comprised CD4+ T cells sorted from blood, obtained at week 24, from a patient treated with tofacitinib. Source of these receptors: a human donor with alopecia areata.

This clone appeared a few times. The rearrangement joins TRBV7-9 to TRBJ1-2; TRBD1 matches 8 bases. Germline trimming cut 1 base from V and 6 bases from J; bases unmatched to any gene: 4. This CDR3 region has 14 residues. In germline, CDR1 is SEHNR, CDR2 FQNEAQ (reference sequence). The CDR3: CASSLDQGANGYTF. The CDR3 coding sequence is TGTGCCAGCAGCTTAGATCAGGGGGCGAATGGCTACACCTTC.

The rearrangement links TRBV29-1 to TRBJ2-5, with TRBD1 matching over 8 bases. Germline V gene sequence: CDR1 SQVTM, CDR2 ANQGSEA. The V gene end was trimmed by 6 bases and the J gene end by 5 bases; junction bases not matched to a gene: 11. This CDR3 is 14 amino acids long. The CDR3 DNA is TGCAGCGTATTCCGGCAGGGACAGGTGGAGACCCAGTACTTC. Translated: CSVFRQGQVETQYF.

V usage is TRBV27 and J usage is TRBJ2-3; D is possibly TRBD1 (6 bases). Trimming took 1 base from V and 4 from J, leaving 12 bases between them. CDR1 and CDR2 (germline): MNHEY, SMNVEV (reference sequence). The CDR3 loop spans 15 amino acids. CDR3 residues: CASSLYRVMSDTQYF. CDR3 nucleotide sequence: TGTGCCAGCAGTTTATACAGGGTAATGTCAGATACGCAGTATTTT.

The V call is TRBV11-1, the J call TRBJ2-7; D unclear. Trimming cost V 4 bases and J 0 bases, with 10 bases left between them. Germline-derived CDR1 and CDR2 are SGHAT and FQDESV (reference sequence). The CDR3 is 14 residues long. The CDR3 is CASSSQTSSYEQYF. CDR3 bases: TGTGCCAGCAGCTCCCAGACGTCCTCCTACGAGCAGTACTTC.

The CDR3: CASSPNSPTSTDTQYF. CDR3 sequence (DNA): TGTGCCAGCTCACCAAACAGCCCCACTAGCACAGATACGCAGTATTTT. The rearrangement links TRBV18 to TRBJ2-3; no clear D. Trimming stripped 2 bases from V and 0 bases from J, with 12 bases between. This CDR3 has 16 amino acids. Germline loops: CDR1 KGHSH, CDR2 LQKENI.

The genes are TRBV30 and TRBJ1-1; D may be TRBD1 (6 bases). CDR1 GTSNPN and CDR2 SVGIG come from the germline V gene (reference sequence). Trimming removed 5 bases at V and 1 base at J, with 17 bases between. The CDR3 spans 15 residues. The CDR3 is CAWRQSGAPNTEAFF. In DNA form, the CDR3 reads TGTGCCTGGCGCCAATCGGGGGCCCCGAACACTGAAGCTTTCTTT.

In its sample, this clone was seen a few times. CDR3 sequence reads: CASSLALRGSEQYF. CDR3 nucleotides: TGTGCCAGCAGCTTAGCGCTCCGGGGGTCCGAGCAGTACTTC. V usage is TRBV7-9 and J usage is TRBJ2-7, with D perhaps matching TRBD2 (6 bases). Germline loops: CDR1 SEHNR, CDR2 FQNEAQ (reference sequence). The CDR3 runs to 14 residues. V shed 0 bases and J shed 6 bases, with 12 bases lying between them.

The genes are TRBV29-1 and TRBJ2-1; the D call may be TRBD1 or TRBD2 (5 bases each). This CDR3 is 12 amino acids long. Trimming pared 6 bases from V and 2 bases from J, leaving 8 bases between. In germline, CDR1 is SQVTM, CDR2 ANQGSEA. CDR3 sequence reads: CSVGTPYNEQFF. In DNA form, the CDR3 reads TGCAGCGTCGGGACGCCCTACAATGAGCAGTTCTTC.

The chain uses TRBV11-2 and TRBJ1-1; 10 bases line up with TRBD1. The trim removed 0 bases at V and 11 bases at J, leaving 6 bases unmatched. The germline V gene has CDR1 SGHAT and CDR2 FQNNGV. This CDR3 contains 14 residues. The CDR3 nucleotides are TGTGCCAGCAGCTTAGATCTAGGGACAGGGGACGCTTTCTTT. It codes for CASSLDLGTGDAFF.

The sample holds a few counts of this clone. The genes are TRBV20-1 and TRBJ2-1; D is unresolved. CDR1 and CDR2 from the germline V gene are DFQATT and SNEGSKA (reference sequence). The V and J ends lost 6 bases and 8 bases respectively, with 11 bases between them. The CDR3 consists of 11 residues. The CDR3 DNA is TGCAGTGCAAACCAGGTTTATGAGCAGTTCTTC. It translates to CSANQVYEQFF.

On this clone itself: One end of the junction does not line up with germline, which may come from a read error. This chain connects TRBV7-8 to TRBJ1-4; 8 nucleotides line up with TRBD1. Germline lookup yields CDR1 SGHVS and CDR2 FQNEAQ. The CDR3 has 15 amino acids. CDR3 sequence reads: CASSLGQGIYEKLVF. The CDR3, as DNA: TGTGCCAGCAGCTTAGGACAGGGGATCTACGAAAAACTGGTTTTT.